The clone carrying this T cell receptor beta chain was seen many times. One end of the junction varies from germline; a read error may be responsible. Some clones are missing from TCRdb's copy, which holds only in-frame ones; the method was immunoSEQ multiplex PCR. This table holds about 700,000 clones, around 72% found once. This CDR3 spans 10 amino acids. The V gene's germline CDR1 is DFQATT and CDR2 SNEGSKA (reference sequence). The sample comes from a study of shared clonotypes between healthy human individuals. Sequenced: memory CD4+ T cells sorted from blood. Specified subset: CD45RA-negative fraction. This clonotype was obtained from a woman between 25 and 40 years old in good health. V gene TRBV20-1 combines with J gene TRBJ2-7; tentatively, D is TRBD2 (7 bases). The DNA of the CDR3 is TGCAGTGCTAACGTGGCGGGGGCACCCTTC. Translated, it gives CSANVAGAPF.